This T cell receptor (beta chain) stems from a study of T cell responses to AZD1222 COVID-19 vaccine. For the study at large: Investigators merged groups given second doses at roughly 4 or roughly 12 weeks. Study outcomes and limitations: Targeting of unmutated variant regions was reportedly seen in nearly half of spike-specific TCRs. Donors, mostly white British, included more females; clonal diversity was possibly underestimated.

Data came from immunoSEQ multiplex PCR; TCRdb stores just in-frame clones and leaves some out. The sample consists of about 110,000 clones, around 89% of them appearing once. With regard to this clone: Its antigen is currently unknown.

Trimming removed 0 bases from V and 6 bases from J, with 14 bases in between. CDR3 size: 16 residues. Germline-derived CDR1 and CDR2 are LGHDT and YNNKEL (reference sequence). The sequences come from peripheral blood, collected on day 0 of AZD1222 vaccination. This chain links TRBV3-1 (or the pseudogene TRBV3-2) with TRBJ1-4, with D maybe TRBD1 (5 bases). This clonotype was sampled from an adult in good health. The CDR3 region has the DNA TGTGCCAGCAGCCAAGAATTGGGGCAAGTGGATGAAAAACTGTTTTTT. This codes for CASSQELGQVDEKLFF.